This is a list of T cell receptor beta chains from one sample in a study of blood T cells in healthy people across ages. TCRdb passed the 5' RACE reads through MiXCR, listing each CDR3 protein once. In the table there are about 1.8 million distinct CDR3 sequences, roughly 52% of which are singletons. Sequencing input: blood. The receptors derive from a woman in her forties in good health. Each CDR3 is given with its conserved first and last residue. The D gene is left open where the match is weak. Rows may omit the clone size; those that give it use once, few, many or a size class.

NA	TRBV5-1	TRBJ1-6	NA	TGCGCCAGCAGCTTGGCCGGGACGGTCTATAATTCACCCCTCCACTTT	CASSLAGTVYNSPLHF
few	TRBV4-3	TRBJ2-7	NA	TGCGCCAGCAGCCAAGATCTACGTTACGGGGTCACCTACGAGCAGTACTTC	CASSQDLRYGVTYEQYF
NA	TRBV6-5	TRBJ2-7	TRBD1	TGTGCCAGCAGTCTATCCCCCGGACAGGCGGAGCAGTACTTC	CASSLSPGQAEQYF
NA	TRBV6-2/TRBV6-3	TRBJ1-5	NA	TGTGCCAGCAGTTACTCTCCCCTGACCCAGCATTTT	CASSYSPLTQHF
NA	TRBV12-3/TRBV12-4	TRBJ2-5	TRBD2	TGTGCCAGCACCTTGGGGGGGTCCTTCCAAGAGACCCAGTACTTC	CASTLGGSFQETQYF
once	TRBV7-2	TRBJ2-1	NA	TGTGCCAGCAGCTTAGTCCAGCCGGGGAGCAATGAGCAGTTCTTC	CASSLVQPGSNEQFF
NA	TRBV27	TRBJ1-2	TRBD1	TGTGCCAGCAGTATGGACAGGGTGGGCTATGGCTACACCTTC	CASSMDRVGYGYTF
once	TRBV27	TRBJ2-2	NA	TGTGCCAGCAGTAGTGGGGTTGGGGGATTGGGCACCGGGGAGCTGTTTTTT	CASSSGVGGLGTGELFF
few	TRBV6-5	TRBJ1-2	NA	TGTGCCAGCAGTTACTCGATTAGGGGGGCATTGGACTATGGCTACACCTTC	CASSYSIRGALDYGYTF
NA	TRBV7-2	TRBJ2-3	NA	TGTGCCAGCAGCGTTTCCCGGACCACAGATACGCAGTATTTT	CASSVSRTTDTQYF
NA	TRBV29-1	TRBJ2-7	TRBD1	TGCAGCGTTCTCGGGACAGCGGTCTCCTACGAGCAGTACTTC	CSVLGTAVSYEQYF
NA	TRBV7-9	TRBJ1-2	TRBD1	TGTGCCAGCAGCTCACCGATCCGGGACAGGGATAACTATGGCTACACCTTC	CASSSPIRDRDNYGYTF